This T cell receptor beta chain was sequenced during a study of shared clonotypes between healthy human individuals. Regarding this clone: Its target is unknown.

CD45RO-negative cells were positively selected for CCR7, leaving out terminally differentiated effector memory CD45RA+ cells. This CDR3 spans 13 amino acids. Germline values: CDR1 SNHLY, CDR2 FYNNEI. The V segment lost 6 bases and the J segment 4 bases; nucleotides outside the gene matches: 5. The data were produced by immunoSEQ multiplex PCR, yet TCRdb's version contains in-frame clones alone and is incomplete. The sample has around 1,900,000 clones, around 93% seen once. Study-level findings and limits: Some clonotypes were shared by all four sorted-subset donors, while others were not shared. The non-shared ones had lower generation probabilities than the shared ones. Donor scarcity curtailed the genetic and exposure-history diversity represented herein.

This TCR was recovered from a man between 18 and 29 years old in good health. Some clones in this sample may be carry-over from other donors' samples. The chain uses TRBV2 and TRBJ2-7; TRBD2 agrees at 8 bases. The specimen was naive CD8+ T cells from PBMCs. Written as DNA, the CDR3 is TGTGCCAGCAGCGATGGACTAGCATACGAGCAGTACTTC. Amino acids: CASSDGLAYEQYF.